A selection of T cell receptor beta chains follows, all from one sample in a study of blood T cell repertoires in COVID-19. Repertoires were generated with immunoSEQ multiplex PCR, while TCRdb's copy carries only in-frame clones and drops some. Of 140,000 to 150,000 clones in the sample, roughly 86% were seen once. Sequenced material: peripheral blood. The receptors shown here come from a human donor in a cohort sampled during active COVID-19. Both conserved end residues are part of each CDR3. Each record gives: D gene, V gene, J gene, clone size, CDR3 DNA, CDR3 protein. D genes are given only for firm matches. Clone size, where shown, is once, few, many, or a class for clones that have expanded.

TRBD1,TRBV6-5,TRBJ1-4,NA,TGTGCCAGCGTCTACCGGCAGGGGGCAGGAAAACTGTTTTTT,CASVYRQGAGKLFF
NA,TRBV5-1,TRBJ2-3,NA,TGCGCCAGCAGCTGGACAAGCACAGATACGCAGTATTTT,CASSWTSTDTQYF
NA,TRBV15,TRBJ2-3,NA,TGTGCCACCAGCAGAGAAAGGCCTAGCCCGATCACAGATACGCAGTATTTT,CATSRERPSPITDTQYF
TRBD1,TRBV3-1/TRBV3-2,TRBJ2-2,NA,TGTGCCAGCAGCCAGGCTTTCGGCCAGGGGGCTCGGACCGGGGAGCTGTTTTTT,CASSQAFGQGARTGELFF
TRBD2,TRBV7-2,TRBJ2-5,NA,TGTGCCAGCAGCTCCTTATCGGCGGGGGGCCGGGGGACCCAGTACTTC,CASSSLSAGGRGTQYF
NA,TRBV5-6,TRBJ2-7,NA,TGTGCCAGCAGCTTGGCATTTTGGTCACGGGAGCAGAGCTCCTACGAGCAGTACTTC,CASSLAFWSREQSSYEQYF
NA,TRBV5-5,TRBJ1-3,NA,TGTGCCAGCAGCTTGTCCGGGTACGAACCTGGAAACACCATATATTTT,CASSLSGYEPGNTIYF
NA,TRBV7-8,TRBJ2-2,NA,TGTGCCAGCAGCTTAGTTCGAGACAGCGCGAACACCGGGGAGCTGTTTTTT,CASSLVRDSANTGELFF
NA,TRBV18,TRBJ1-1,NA,TGTGCCAGCTCACCACCTATCGGGATGAGCCTTTTGAACACTGAAGCTTTCTTT,CASSPPIGMSLLNTEAFF
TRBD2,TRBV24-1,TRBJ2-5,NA,TGTGCCACCTCGAGGGCGGGAGGGAGAGAGACCCAGTACTTC,CATSRAGGRETQYF
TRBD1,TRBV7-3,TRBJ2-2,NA,TGTGCCAGCAGCCCGACAGGGGGCTACGACACCGGGGAGCTGTTTTTT,CASSPTGGYDTGELFF
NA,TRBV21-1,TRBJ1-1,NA,TGTGCCAGCAGCAAACCGTTCTGGAGGGGGGGATGCCCCGGAACTGAAGCTTTCTTT,CASSKPFWRGGCPGTEAFF
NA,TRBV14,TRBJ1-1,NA,TGTGCCAGCAGCCTGTACTTCAAGGGGACTGAAGCTTTCTTT,CASSLYFKGTEAFF
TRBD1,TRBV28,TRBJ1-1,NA,TGTGCCAGCAGTACAGGGGGCGCGGGCACTGAAGCTTTCTTT,CASSTGGAGTEAFF
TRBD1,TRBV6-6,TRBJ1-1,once,TGTGCCAGCTTCCGACAGGGGGTAAGGACTGAAGCTTTCTTT,CASFRQGVRTEAFF
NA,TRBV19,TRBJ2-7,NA,TGTGCCAGTAGTAACGGCGGGTACGAGCAGTACTTC,CASSNGGYEQYF
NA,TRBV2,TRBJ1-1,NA,TGTGCCAGCAGTACACAGGCTGGGAACACTGAAGCTTTCTTT,CASSTQAGNTEAFF
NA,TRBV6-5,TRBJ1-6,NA,TGTGCCAGCATGGCGGGGGCAAATAATTCACCCCTCCACTTT,CASMAGANNSPLHF
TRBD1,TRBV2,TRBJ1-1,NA,TGTGCCAGCAGAAAAGGTCAGGGGGCAGACACTGAAGCTTTCTTT,CASRKGQGADTEAFF
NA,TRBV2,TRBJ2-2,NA,TGTGCCAGCAGTGAACAGGGGTACACCGGGGAGCTGTTTTTT,CASSEQGYTGELFF
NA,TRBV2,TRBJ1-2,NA,TGTGCCACCCTAAAGGCAAATCCGGGACATTCGAACTATGGCTACACCTTC,CATLKANPGHSNYGYTF
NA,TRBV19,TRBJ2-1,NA,TGTGCCAGTGGATGGAGGGGCGAGCAGTTCTTC,CASGWRGEQFF
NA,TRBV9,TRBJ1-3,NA,TGTGCCAGCAGCGTAGATGTGAGGAGCTCTGGAAACACCATATATTTT,CASSVDVRSSGNTIYF
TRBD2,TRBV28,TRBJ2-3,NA,TGTGCCAGCACCCCGGGACTAGCGGGTCGCACAGATACGCAGTATTTT,CASTPGLAGRTDTQYF
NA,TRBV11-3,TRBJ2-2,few,TGTGCCAGCAGCTCTCTCTGGAGAGGGGAGGAGGACACCGGGGAGCTGTTTTTT,CASSSLWRGEEDTGELFF
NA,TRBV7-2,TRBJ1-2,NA,TGTGCCAGCACCCCGGGTCGTCACTATGGCTACACCTTC,CASTPGRHYGYTF
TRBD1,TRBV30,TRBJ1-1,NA,TGTGCCTGGAGTCGGACAGGGACAATCTCTGAAGCTTTCTTT,CAWSRTGTISEAFF
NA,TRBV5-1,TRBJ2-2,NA,TGCGCCAGCAGCTTCTTAGCGGCGAACACCGGGGAGCTGTTTTTT,CASSFLAANTGELFF
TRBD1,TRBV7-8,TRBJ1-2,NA,TGTGCCAGCAGCCCAACAGGGGATGGCTACACCTTC,CASSPTGDGYTF
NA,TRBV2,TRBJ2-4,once,TGTGCCAGCAGTGCTGGAGGGGACAAAAACATTCAGTACTTC,CASSAGGDKNIQYF
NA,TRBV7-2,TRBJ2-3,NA,TGTGCCAGCAGCCCTACGGGACTTAGCACAGATACGCAGTATTTT,CASSPTGLSTDTQYF
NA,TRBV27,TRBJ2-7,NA,TGTGCCAGCAGTTTACAGGGGGGCCTAGTCTCCGAGCAGTACTTC,CASSLQGGLVSEQYF
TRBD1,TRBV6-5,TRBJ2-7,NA,TGTGCCAGCAGTCGCGGACAGGTCCTCCCCTACGAGCAGTACTTC,CASSRGQVLPYEQYF
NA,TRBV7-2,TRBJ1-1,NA,TGTGCCAGCAGCTTAGTTCCGGTCTCCGAAGCTTTCTTT,CASSLVPVSEAFF
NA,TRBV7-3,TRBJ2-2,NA,TGTGCCAGCAGCTTAACGCTCCGGGGGGCCATTAACACCGGGGAGCTGTTTTTT,CASSLTLRGAINTGELFF
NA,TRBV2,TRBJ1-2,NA,TGTGCCAGCAGTGAATCTGTAGACTACACCTTC,CASSESVDYTF
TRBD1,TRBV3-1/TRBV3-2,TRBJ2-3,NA,TGTGCCAGCAGCCAAGACCGGGACAGGCTTCGAAGCACAGATACGCAGTATTTT,CASSQDRDRLRSTDTQYF
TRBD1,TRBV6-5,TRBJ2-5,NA,TGTGCCAGCAGAAAATCGACAGGGCTGAAGGAGACCCAGTACTTC,CASRKSTGLKETQYF
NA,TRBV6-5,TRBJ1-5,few,TGTGCCAGCAGCCTGTTCGGTAATCAGCCCCAGCATTTT,CASSLFGNQPQHF
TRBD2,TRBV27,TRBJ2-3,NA,TGTGCCAGCAGTTTATGGAGCGGGGCTAGCGGATCACCAGATACGCAGTATTTT,CASSLWSGASGSPDTQYF
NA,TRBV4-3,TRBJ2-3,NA,TGCGCCAGCAGCCAAGAGGGGCTTTTGGAGCTGAGCACAGATACGCAGTATTTT,CASSQEGLLELSTDTQYF
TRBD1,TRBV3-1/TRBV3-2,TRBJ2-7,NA,TGTGCCAGCAGCTCTCGGGACAGGGAAAAAGGCGAGCAGTACTTC,CASSSRDREKGEQYF
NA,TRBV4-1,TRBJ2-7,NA,TGCGCCAGCAGCCAAGCTTTGGCGCAGGGATCCTACGAGCAGTACTTC,CASSQALAQGSYEQYF
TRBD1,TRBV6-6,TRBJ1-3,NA,TGTGCCAGCATCCCACAGGGGCCTGGAAACACCATATATTTT,CASIPQGPGNTIYF
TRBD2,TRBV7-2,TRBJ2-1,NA,TGTGCCAGCAGGCAGCACGGACTAGCGGGGTCCAATGAGCAGTTCTTC,CASRQHGLAGSNEQFF
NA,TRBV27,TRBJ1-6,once,TGTGCCAGCAGCCCCCTTAGAGCCTCTTATAATTCACCCCTCCACTTT,CASSPLRASYNSPLHF
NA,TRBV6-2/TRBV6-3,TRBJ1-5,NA,TGTGCCAGCAGCCCTCTTGGCCCTAGCAATCAGCCCCAGCATTTT,CASSPLGPSNQPQHF
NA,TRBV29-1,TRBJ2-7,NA,TGCAGCGTTGAAGGGCAGGGATTCGACGAGCAGTACTTC,CSVEGQGFDEQYF
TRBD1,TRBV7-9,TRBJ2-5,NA,TGTGCCAGCAGCAACCGACAGGGGGCTCGGGAGACCCAGTACTTC,CASSNRQGARETQYF
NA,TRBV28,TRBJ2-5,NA,TGTGCCAGCAGTTTTAAAGGGGCGTTCCAAGAGACCCAGTACTTC,CASSFKGAFQETQYF